This T cell receptor beta chain comes out of a study of cytomegalovirus exposure and HLA in healthy donors. V dropped 4 bases and J dropped 5; count of bases not matched to a gene: 12. This CDR3 spans 17 amino acids. The V gene's germline CDR1 is KGHSH and CDR2 LQKENI. TCRdb's copy holds only in-frame clones and misses some; the assay was immunoSEQ multiplex PCR. The sample contains 110,000 or so clones, approximately 81% of which appear only once. The clonotype originates from a woman aged 25 to 45 in good health and CMV-seronegative. J is TRBJ2-5 and V is TRBV18; 11 positions match TRBD2. The sequencing input was PBMCs. CDR3 in amino acids: CASSHGLAGGHRETQYF. In DNA, the CDR3 is TGTGCCAGCTCACATGGGCTAGCGGGGGGCCACCGGGAGACCCAGTACTTC.